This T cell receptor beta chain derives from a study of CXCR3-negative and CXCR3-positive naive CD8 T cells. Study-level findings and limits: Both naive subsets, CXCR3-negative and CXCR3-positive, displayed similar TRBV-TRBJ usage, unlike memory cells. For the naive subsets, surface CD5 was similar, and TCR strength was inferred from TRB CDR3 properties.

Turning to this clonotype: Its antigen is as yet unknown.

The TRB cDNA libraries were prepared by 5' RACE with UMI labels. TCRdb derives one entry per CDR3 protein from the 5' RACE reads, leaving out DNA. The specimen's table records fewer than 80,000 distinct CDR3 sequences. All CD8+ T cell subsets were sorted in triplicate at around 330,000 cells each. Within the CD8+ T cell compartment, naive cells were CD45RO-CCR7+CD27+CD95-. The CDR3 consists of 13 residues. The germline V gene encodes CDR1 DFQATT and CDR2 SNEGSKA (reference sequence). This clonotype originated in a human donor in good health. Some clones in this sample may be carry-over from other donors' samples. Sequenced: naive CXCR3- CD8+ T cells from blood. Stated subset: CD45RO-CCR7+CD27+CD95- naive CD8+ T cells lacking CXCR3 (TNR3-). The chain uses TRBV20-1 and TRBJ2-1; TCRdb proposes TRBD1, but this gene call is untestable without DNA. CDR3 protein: CSAGNGGYNEQFF.